Reported below is one TCR beta chain. Trimming at V came to 2 bases and at J to 0 bases, leaving 1 base not matched to a gene. Germline V gives CDR1 SEHNR, CDR2 FQNEAQ (reference sequence). The CDR3 has 15 amino acids. This sample stems from a study of CD8 T cells in acute hepatitis C reinfection. For the study at large: CD8+ T cells specific for HCV NS3-1073 were sequenced.

The data were produced by immunoSEQ multiplex PCR, yet TCRdb's version contains in-frame clones alone and is incomplete. The repertoire holds 30,000 to 40,000 clones, with approximately 85% as singletons. The sample's time point: naive CD8 control sorted from an acute-time-point sample. The material sequenced was naive CD8+ T cells from PBMCs. This TCR was recovered from a woman aged 18-29 years who spontaneously cleared hepatitis C infection. The chain uses TRBV7-9 and TRBJ2-4; TRBD1 matches at 7 bases. CDR3 loop: CASSLTGVAKNIQYF. In nucleotides, the CDR3 is TGTGCCAGCAGCTTAACAGGGGTAGCCAAAAACATTCAGTACTTC.